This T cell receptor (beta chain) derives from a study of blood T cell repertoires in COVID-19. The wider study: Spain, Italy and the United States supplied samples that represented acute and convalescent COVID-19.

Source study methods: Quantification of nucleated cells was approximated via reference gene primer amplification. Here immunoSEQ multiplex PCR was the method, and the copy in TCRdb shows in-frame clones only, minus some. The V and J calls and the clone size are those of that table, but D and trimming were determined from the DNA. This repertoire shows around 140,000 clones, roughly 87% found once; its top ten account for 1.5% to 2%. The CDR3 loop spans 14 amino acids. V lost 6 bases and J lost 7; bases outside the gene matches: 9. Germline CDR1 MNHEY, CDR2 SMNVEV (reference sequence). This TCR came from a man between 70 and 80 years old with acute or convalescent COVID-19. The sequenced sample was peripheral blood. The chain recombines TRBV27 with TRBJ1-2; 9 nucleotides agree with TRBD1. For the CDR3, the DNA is TGTGCCAGCAGCCCGGGACAGGGAGGATCTGGCTACACCTTC. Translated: CASSPGQGGSGYTF.